This TCR beta chain stems from a study of T cells in Graves' hyperthyroidism and ophthalmopathy. The source material, RNA transcripts, was used to amplify TCR beta CDR3 regions. In the first-round RT-PCR of the TCR CDR3, the HTBI primer set was used. TCRdb reprocessed the multiplex PCR reads with MiXCR, giving one entry per CDR3 protein. The sample lists some 600,000 distinct CDR3 sequences; approximately 13% were seen once. This clonotype was observed at least ten times. The germline CDR1 and CDR2 sequences are MDHEN and SYDVKM. The CDR3 runs to 13 residues. V shed 10 bases and J 8 bases; nucleotides not matched to a gene: 8.

The rearrangement links TRBV28 to TRBJ2-3; TRBD2 agrees at 11 bases. The clonotype originates from a woman in her 30s with Graves' hyperthyroidism that later progressed to Graves' ophthalmopathy. Sample: blood. As DNA, the CDR3 is TGTGCCACCTCGGGACTAGCGGAGATTACGCAGTATTTT. Translation gives CATSGLAEITQYF.